Below are 22 T cell receptor beta chains sequenced from a single sample in a study of human T cells and chemical hapten exposure. Time point defined: pre-sensitization, week 0. Treatment described: therapeutic diphenylcyclopropenone sensitization with weekly scalp DPC. Whole blood, unfractionated, served as the material for total RNA extraction. TCRdb analysed the RACE reads with MiXCR anew, one entry per CDR3 protein. This sample yields some 57,000 distinct CDR3 sequences, of which about 9.6% are seen a single time; 8.5% to 10% belongs to the top ten. Sample: whole blood, taken in connection with sensitization to the hapten diphenylcyclopropenone (DPC). The origin of the receptors is a woman in her twenties or thirties with alopecia areata. Some clones in this sample may be carry-over from other donors' samples.

This clonotype occurred many times. J is TRBJ1-6 and V is TRBV27, with 7 bases identical to TRBD1. Germline CDR1 is MNHEY and CDR2 is SMNVEV (reference sequence). Unmatched junction bases numbered 12, after V lost 7 bases and J lost 9 bases. This CDR3 spans 15 amino acids. CDR3 DNA: TGTGCCAGCAACTCTCTACAGGGGACACTTTCACCCCTCCACTTT. Translation gives CASNSLQGTLSPLHF.

The table lists this clonotype with many counts. The chain recombines TRBV12-3 or TRBV12-4 with TRBJ2-4; the D gene is possibly TRBD2 (6 bases). The CDR3 length is 15 residues. The V gene lost 4 bases and the J gene lost 0 bases, with 10 bases spanning the gap. The CDR3: CASSWDSVAKNIQYF. Written as DNA, the CDR3 is TGTGCCAGCAGTTGGGACTCCGTAGCCAAAAACATTCAGTACTTC.

There are many counts of this clonotype. The rearrangement joins TRBV6-2 or TRBV6-3 to TRBJ1-1; D unresolved. V was trimmed by 5 bases and J by 0 bases, leaving 10 bases between them. The CDR3 has 14 residues. Per the germline V gene, CDR1 is MNHEY and CDR2 is SVGEGT. Written as DNA, the CDR3 is TGTGCCAGCAGTAACAGATACATGAACACTGAAGCTTTCTTT. Its protein product is CASSNRYMNTEAFF.

There are many counts of this clonotype. The chain is built from TRBV7-2 and TRBJ2-3; D possibly corresponds to TRBD2 (5 bases). CDR3 size: 15 residues. CDR1 SGHTA and CDR2 FQGNSA come from the germline V gene. V was cut by 0 bases and J by 0 bases, with 7 bases left in between. CDR3: CASSLAGVSTDTQYF. CDR3 bases: TGTGCCAGCAGCTTAGCGGGAGTTAGCACAGATACGCAGTATTTT. Drawing the rest from reference TRBV7-2 and TRBJ2-3, the complete variable domain is GAGVSQSPSNKVTEKGKDVELRCDPISGHTALYWYRQSLGQGLEFLIYFQGNSAPDKSGLPSDRFSAERTGGSVSTLTIQRTQQEDSAVYLCASSLAGVSTDTQYFGPGTRLTVL.

Judged by abundance, this clonotype is medium-sized (0.01 to 0.1%). The chain is built from TRBV14 and TRBJ1-1; D ambiguous. This CDR3 contains 14 residues. CDR1 is SGHDN and CDR2 is FVKESK in the germline V gene. V shed 0 bases and J shed 0 bases, with 5 bases lying between them. The CDR3 sequence: CASSQDRMNTEAFF. Written as DNA, the CDR3 is TGTGCCAGCAGCCAAGACAGGATGAACACTGAAGCTTTCTTT.

The chain uses TRBV2 and TRBJ1-4, with 9 bases identical to TRBD1. V shed 4 bases and J 4 bases; nucleotides not matched to a gene: 13. This CDR3 region has 18 residues. The germline V gene has CDR1 SNHLY and CDR2 FYNNEI. DNA for the CDR3: TGTGCCAGCAGTGGAGGTCGGGGACAGGGTGCCCTTAATGAAAAACTGTTTTTT. Its translation is CASSGGRGQGALNEKLFF.

The chain links TRBV19 to TRBJ1-2; tentatively, D is TRBD1 (6 bases). This CDR3 is 14 amino acids long. Trimming removed 7 bases from V and 1 base from J, with 13 bases in between. The germline CDR1 and CDR2 sequences are LNHDA and SQIVND (reference sequence). CDR3 in amino acids: CASKQGRGNYGYTF. The CDR3 nucleotides are TGTGCCAGTAAGCAGGGGCGTGGTAACTATGGCTACACCTTC.

V gene TRBV5-1 combines with J gene TRBJ1-1; a weak D match, TRBD1 (6 bases). The ends were cut back, 0 bases at V and 1 base at J, with 13 bases in the middle. This CDR3 comprises 16 residues. Germline CDR1 is SGHRS and CDR2 is YFSETQ. The chain's CDR3 is CASSLVGGVQNTEAFF. CDR3 nucleotides: TGCGCCAGCAGCTTGGTGGGGGGCGTCCAGAACACTGAAGCTTTCTTT.

This clonotype occurred a few times. The chain employs TRBV7-2 and TRBJ2-5; 9 bases map to TRBD1. There are 14 residues in the CDR3. Losses at the gene ends were 5 bases for V and 5 bases for J; bases not matched to a gene: 6. Germline assignment: CDR1 SGHTA and CDR2 FQGNSA. CDR3 bases: TGTGCCAGCAGCCGAAGGACAGGGGAGGAGACCCAGTACTTC. It codes for CASSRRTGEETQYF.

This clonotype was observed a handful of times. J is TRBJ1-3 and V is TRBV12-3 or TRBV12-4; D is unresolved. The V and J ends lost 6 bases and 2 bases respectively, with 14 bases between them. CDR3 length equals 15 residues. CDR3: CASRDLSLTGNTIYF. In DNA form, the CDR3 reads TGTGCCAGCAGGGACCTGTCCCTAACTGGAAACACCATATATTTT.

This clonotype was detected ten times or more. The rearrangement uses TRBV4-2 and TRBJ2-3; 9 bases match TRBD2. V lost 0 bases to trimming and J lost 4 bases; unmatched junction nucleotides: 8. Germline V gene data show CDR1 as LGHNA and CDR2 as YNFKEQ. The CDR3 extends over 17 amino acids. As DNA, the CDR3 is TGTGCCAGCAGCCAAGAGTCCGGACTAGCGATCCCAGATACGCAGTATTTT. Amino acids: CASSQESGLAIPDTQYF.

This clonotype was seen ten or more times. V and J are TRBV6-5 and TRBJ1-4; D may be TRBD1 (6 bases). The V end was cut by 5 bases, the J end by 6 bases, with 13 bases between. The V gene's germline CDR1 is MNHEY and CDR2 SVGAGI. CDR3 size: 14 residues. CDR3 sequence reads: CASSGGRLHEKLFF. The DNA of the CDR3 is TGTGCCAGCAGTGGGGGCAGACTTCATGAAAAACTGTTTTTT.

The chain has TRBV6-2 or TRBV6-3 and TRBJ2-1; 8 bases are a match to TRBD2. Germline CDR1 MNHEY, CDR2 SVGEGT. This CDR3 contains 16 residues. Unmatched junction bases numbered 10, after V lost 4 bases and J lost 5 bases. For the CDR3, the DNA is TGTGCCAGCAGTTCCCCTGGCGGGGGGCGTAACAATGAGCAGTTCTTC. It codes for CASSSPGGGRNNEQFF.

This clonotype was recorded at least ten times. This chain links TRBV29-1 with TRBJ1-2; D is perhaps TRBD1 (6 bases). CDR3 size: 14 residues. Germline CDR1 SQVTM, CDR2 ANQGSEA. The germline V and J ends were trimmed by 6 bases and 2 bases, with 16 bases remaining between them. CDR3 in DNA: TGCAGCGTGGAACCGGGACAAGAAAACTATGGCTACACCTTC. Protein sequence: CSVEPGQENYGYTF. The full variable domain, rest sourced from reference TRBV29-1 and TRBJ1-2, is SAVISQKPSRDICQRGTSLTIQCQVDSQVTMMFWYRQQPGQSLTLIATANQGSEATYESGFVIDKFPISRPNLTFSTLTVSNMSPEDSSIYLCSVEPGQENYGYTFGSGTRLTVV.

This clonotype appeared a few times. The chain recombines TRBV28 with TRBJ2-6; no reliable D call. Trimming removed 3 bases at V and 2 bases at J, with 11 bases between. The CDR3 contains 16 residues. The germline gives CDR1 MDHEN, CDR2 SYDVKM. In DNA form, the CDR3 reads TGTGCCAGCAGTTTGAAGTTACGGGCTGGGGCCAACGTCCTGACTTTC. Translating it yields CASSLKLRAGANVLTF.

In this sample, this clonotype turned up a few times. The rearrangement uses TRBV6-2 or TRBV6-3 and TRBJ1-2; 7 bases map to TRBD1. Germline V gene data show CDR1 as MNHEY and CDR2 as SVGEGT. The CDR3 runs 15 residues. After removal of 8 bases from V and 0 bases from J, the junction contained 9 bases not matched to a gene. CDR3: CASGSRQGANYGYTF. The CDR3 nucleotides are TGTGCCAGCGGATCAAGACAGGGAGCTAACTATGGCTACACCTTC.

This clonotype was found a few times. The J gene is TRBJ2-7, the V gene TRBV20-1, with 9 positions matching TRBD1. Per the germline V gene, CDR1 is DFQATT and CDR2 is SNEGSKA (reference sequence). With 0 bases clipped from V and 6 bases from J, the junction kept 6 bases outside the gene matches. The CDR3 contains 14 residues. The CDR3 DNA follows: TGCAGTGCTAGAGATTGGGACAGGGTGACCGAGCAGTACTTC. Residues: CSARDWDRVTEQYF.

This clonotype was picked up many times. CDR3 amino acids: CASSSYPLLGGYSAEAFF. CDR3 in DNA: TGTGCCAGCAGTTCCTACCCCCTTCTGGGAGGGTATAGCGCTGAAGCTTTCTTT. This chain joins TRBV6-2 or TRBV6-3 and TRBJ1-1; D not resolved. This CDR3 spans 18 amino acids. Per the germline V gene, CDR1 is MNHEY and CDR2 is SVGEGT. Trimming stripped 4 bases from V and 6 bases from J, with 27 bases between.

This rearrangement joins TRBV6-2 or TRBV6-3 to TRBJ1-1; 7 positions agree with TRBD1. Unmatched junction bases numbered 9, after V lost 5 bases and J lost 6 bases. The CDR3 is made up of 14 amino acids. CDR1 MNHEY and CDR2 SVGEGT come from the germline V gene. The DNA of the CDR3 is TGTGCCAGCAGTCTACAGACAGGGCAACCTGAAGCTTTCTTT. It specifies CASSLQTGQPEAFF.

V and J are TRBV2 and TRBJ2-1; 7 positions agree with TRBD2. Germline CDR1 reads SNHLY; CDR2 reads FYNNEI. V gave up 7 bases and J gave up 12 bases; unmatched junction bases: 21. This CDR3 is built from 16 residues. Written as DNA, the CDR3 is TGTGCCAGCAACACACCTGGGACTAATGGTCGCGGTGGGCAGTTCTTC. Amino acids: CASNTPGTNGRGGQFF.

This clonotype showed up just a few times. The V call is TRBV28, the J call TRBJ1-1, with D maybe TRBD1 (5 bases). V lost 5 bases, J lost 9 bases, and 13 bases lay in between. CDR3 length equals 12 residues. Looked up from germline, CDR1 is MDHEN and CDR2 is SYDVKM. The CDR3 region has the DNA TGTGCCAGCAGTCCCAACCGACAGAAAGCTTTCTTT. It yields the protein CASSPNRQKAFF.

This chain uses TRBV7-2 with TRBJ2-6, with D unresolved. Germline CDR1 SGHTA, CDR2 FQGNSA. The V gene lost 5 bases and the J gene lost 0 bases, with 20 bases spanning the gap. This CDR3 has 19 residues. The CDR3 spells CASSITGYSSSSGANVLTF. CDR3 coding DNA: TGTGCCAGCAGCATCACGGGCTACTCCTCGAGCTCTGGGGCCAACGTCCTGACTTTC. The full variable domain, rest sourced from reference TRBV7-2 and TRBJ2-6, is GAGVSQSPSNKVTEKGKDVELRCDPISGHTALYWYRQSLGQGLEFLIYFQGNSAPDKSGLPSDRFSAERTGGSVSTLTIQRTQQEDSAVYLCASSITGYSSSSGANVLTFGAGSRLTVL.